Reported below is one TCR beta chain. This sample is drawn from a study of control samples from healthy donors and cancer patients. The CDR3 has 10 amino acids. The germline V gene encodes CDR1 MNHEY and CDR2 SVGAGI. With 10 bases removed from V and 10 bases from J, the gap between germline ends came to 11 bases. Libraries were prepared by immunoSEQ multiplex PCR; TCRdb keeps only in-frame clonotypes and omits some of them. The data hold 100,000 to 150,000 clones, with over 75% observed a single time. The chain couples TRBV6-5 to TRBJ2-1; D remains ambiguous. Material for sequencing was blood. The clonotype originates from a man between 18 and 29 years old in good health. CDR3: CATTLGEQFF. CDR3 in DNA: TGTGCCACCACCCTCGGAGAGCAGTTCTTC.